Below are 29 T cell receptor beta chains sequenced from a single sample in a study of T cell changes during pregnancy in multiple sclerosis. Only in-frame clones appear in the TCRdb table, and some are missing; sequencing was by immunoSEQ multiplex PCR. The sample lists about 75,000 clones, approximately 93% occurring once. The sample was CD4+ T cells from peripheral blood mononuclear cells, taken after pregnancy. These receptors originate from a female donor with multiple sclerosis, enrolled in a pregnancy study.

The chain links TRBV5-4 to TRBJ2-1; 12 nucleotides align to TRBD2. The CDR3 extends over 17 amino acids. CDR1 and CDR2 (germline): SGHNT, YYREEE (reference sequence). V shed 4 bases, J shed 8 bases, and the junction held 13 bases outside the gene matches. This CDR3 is CASSVEPASGRADEQFF. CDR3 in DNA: TGTGCCAGCAGCGTGGAGCCCGCTAGCGGGAGGGCCGATGAGCAGTTCTTC.

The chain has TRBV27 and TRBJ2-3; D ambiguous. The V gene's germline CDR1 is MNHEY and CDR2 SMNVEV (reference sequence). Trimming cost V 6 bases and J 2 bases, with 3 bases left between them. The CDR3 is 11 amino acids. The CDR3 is CASRATDTQYF. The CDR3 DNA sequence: TGTGCCAGCAGGGCCACAGATACGCAGTATTTT.

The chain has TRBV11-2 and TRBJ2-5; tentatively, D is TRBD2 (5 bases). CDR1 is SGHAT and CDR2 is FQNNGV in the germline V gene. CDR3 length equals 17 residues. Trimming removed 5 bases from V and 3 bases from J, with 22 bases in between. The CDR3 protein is CASSPGPRLSGKETQYF. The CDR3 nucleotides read TGTGCCAGCAGCCCAGGCCCCAGATTAAGCGGAAAAGAGACCCAGTACTTC.

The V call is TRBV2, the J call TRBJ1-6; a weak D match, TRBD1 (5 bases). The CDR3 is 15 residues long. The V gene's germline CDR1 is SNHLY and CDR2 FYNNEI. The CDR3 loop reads CATKTRGNYNSPLHF. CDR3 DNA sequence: TGTGCTACAAAAACCCGGGGGAACTATAATTCACCCCTCCACTTT.

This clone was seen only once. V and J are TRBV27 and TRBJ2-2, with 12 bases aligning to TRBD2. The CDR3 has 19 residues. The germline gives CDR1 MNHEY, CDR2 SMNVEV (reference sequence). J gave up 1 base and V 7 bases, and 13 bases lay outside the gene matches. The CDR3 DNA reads TGTGCCAGCAAGGAAAGAGGGACTAGCGGGCGAAGGAACACCGGGGAGCTGTTTTTT. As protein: CASKERGTSGRRNTGELFF.

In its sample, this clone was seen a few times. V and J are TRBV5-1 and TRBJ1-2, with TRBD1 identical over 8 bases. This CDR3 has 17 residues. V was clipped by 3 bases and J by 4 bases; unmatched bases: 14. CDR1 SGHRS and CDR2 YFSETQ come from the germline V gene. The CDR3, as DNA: TGCGCCAGCAGCTCCTCAGGGGGCGCGATTCGGAGCTATGGCTACACCTTC. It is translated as CASSSSGGAIRSYGYTF.

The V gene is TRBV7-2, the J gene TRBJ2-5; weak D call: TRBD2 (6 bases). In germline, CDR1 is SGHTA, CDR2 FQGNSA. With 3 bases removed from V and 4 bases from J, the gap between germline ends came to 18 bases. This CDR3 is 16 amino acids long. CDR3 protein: CASSLSAARGLETQYF. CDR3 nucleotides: TGTGCCAGCAGCTTGTCAGCGGCCCGGGGGTTAGAGACCCAGTACTTC.

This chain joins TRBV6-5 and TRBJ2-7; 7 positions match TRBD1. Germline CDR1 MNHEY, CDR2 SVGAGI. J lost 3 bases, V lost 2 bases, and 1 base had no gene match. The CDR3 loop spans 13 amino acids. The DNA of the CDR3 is TGTGCCAGCAGTTACGACAGGGACTACGAGCAGTACTTC. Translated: CASSYDRDYEQYF.

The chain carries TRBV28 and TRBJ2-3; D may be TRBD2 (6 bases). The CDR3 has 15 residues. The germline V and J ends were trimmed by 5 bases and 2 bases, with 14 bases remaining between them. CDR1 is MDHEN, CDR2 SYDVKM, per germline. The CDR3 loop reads CASSVTSLNTDTQYF. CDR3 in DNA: TGTGCCAGCAGTGTTACTAGCCTGAACACAGATACGCAGTATTTT. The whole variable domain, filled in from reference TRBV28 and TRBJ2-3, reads DVKVTQSSRYLVKRTGEKVFLECVQDMDHENMFWYRQDPGLGLRLIYFSYDVKMKEKGDIPEGYSVSREKKERFSLILESASTNQTSMYLCASSVTSLNTDTQYFGPGTRLTVL.

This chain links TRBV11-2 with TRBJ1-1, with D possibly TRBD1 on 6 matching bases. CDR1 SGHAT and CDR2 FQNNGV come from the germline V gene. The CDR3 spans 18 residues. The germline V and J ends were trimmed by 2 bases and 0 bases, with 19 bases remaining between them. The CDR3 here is CASSLLLTGTTLNTEAFF. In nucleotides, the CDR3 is TGTGCCAGCAGCTTATTACTGACAGGCACAACCCTGAACACTGAAGCTTTCTTT.

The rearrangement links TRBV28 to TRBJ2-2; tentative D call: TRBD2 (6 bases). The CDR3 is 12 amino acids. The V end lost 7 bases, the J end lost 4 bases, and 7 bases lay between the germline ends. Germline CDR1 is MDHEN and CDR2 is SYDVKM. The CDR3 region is CASKEGTGELFF. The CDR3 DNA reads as TGTGCCAGCAAGGAGGGCACCGGGGAGCTGTTTTTT.

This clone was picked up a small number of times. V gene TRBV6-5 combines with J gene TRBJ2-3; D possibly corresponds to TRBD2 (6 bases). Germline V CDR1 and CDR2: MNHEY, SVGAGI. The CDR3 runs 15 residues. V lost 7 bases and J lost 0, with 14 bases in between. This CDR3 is CASTSVGTSTDTQYF. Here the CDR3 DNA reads TGTGCCAGCACCAGTGTAGGGACTAGCACAGATACGCAGTATTTT.

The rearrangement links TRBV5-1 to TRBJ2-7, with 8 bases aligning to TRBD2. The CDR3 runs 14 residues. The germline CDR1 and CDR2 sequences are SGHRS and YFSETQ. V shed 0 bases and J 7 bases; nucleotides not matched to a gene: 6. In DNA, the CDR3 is TGCGCCAGCAGCTTGGCCCTAGCGGGTTATGAGCAGTACTTC. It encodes CASSLALAGYEQYF.

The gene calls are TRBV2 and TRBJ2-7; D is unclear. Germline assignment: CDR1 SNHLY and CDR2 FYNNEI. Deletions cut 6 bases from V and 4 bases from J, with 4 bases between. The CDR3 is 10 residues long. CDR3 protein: CASSRYEQYF. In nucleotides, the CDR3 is TGTGCCAGCAGCCGGTACGAGCAGTACTTC.

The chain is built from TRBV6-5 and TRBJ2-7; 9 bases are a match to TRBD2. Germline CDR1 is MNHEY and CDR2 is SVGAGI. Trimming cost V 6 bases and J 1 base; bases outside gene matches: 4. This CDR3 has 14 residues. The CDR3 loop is CASRRGLASYEQYF. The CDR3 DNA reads TGTGCCAGCAGAAGGGGACTAGCTTCCTACGAGCAGTACTTC.

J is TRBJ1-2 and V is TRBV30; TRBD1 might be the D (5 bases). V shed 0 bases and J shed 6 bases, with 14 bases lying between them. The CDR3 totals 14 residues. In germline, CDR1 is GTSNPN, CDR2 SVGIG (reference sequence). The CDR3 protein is CAWSVGSGPHGYTF. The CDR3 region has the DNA TGTGCCTGGAGTGTGGGGTCAGGGCCCCATGGCTACACCTTC.

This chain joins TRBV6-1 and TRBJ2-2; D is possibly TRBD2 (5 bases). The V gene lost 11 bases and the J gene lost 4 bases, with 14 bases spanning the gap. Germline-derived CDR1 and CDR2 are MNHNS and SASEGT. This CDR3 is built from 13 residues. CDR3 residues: CAGGPQGTGELFF. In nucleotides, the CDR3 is TGTGCCGGAGGACCACAAGGCACCGGGGAGCTGTTTTTT.

CDR3 loop: CASTGINEKLFF. The CDR3 nucleotides are TGTGCCAGTACAGGGATTAATGAAAAACTGTTTTTT. V and J are TRBV19 and TRBJ1-4, with D possibly matching TRBD1 (5 bases). Germline assignment: CDR1 LNHDA and CDR2 SQIVND (reference sequence). This CDR3 region has 12 residues. V was trimmed by 7 bases and J by 4 bases, leaving 7 bases between them.

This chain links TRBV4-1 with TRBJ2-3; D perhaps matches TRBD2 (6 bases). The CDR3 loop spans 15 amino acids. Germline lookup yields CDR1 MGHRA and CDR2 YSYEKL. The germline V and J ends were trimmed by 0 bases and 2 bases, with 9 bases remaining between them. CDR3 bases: TGCGCCAGCAGCCAAGACGGACTATTCACAGATACGCAGTATTTT. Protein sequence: CASSQDGLFTDTQYF.

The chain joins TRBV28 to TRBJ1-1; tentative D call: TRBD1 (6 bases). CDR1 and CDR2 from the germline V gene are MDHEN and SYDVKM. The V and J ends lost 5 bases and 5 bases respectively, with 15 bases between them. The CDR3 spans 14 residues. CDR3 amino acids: CASSPQGWSTEAFF. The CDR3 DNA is TGTGCCAGCAGTCCACAGGGTTGGAGTACTGAAGCTTTCTTT.

CDR3 DNA sequence: TGTGCCAGCAGCCAAGATAGGTTTACGGGAAGAGTCTACAATGAGCAGTTCTTC. It translates to CASSQDRFTGRVYNEQFF. The chain recombines TRBV14 with TRBJ2-1, with D possibly matching TRBD2 (5 bases). This CDR3 has 18 amino acids. V lost 0 bases and J 3 bases, leaving 18 bases between the germline ends. Germline CDR1 SGHDN, CDR2 FVKESK. Using reference TRBV14 and TRBJ2-1 for the parts outside the CDR3, the full variable domain is EAGVTQFPSHSVIEKGQTVTLRCDPISGHDNLYWYRRVMGKEIKFLLHFVKESKQDESGMPNNRFLAERTGGTYSTLKVQPAELEDSGVYFCASSQDRFTGRVYNEQFFGPGTRLTVL.

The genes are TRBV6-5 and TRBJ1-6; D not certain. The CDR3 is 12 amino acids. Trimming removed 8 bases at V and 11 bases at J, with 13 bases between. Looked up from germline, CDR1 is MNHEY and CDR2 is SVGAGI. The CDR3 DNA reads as TGTGCCAGCCAACGGGGAGGGCCACCCCTCCACTTT. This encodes CASQRGGPPLHF.

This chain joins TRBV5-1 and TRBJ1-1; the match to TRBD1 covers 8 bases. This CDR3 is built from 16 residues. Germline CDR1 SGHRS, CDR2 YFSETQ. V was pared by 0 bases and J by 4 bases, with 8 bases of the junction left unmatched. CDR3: CASSLDPITGGTEAFF. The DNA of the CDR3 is TGCGCCAGCAGCTTGGACCCAATAACAGGGGGCACTGAAGCTTTCTTT.

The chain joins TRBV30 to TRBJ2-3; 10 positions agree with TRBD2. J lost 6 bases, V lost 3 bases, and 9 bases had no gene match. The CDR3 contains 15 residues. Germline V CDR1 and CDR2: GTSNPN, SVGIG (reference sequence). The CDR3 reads CAWSPPTSGTDTQYF. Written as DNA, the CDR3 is TGTGCCTGGAGCCCACCAACTAGCGGGACTGATACGCAGTATTTT.

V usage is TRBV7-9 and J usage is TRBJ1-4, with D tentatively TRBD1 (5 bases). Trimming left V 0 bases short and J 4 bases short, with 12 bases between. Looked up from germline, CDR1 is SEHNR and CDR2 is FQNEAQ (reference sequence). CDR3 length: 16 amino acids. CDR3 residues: CASSLAGGTGNEKLFF. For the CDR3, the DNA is TGTGCCAGCAGCTTAGCGGGGGGGACGGGTAATGAAAAACTGTTTTTT.

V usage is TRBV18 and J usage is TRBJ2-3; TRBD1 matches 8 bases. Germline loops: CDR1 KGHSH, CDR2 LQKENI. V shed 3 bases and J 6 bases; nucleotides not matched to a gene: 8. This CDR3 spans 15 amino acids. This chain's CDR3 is CASSPRQGRRDTQYF. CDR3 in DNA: TGTGCCAGCTCACCGCGACAGGGGCGGCGGGATACGCAGTATTTT.

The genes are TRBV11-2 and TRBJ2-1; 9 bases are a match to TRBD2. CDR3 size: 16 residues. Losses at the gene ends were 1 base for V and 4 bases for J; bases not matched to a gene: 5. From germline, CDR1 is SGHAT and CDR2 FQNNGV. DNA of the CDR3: TGTGCCAGCAGCTTAGGGCGGGAGGGCCCTTACAATGAGCAGTTCTTC. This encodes CASSLGREGPYNEQFF.

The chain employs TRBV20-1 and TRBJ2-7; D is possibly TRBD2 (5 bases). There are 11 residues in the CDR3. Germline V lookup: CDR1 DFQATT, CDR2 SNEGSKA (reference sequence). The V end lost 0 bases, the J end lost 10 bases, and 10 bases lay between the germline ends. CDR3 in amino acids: CSARDTRIQYF. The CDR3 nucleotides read TGCAGTGCTAGAGATACTAGAATTCAGTACTTC.

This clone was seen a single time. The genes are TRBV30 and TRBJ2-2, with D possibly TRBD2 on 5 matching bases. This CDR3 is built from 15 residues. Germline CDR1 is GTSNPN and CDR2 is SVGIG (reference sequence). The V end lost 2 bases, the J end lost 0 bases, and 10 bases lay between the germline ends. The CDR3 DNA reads TGTGCCTGGAGTCGAGACTATTCGAACACCGGGGAGCTGTTTTTT. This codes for CAWSRDYSNTGELFF.